The 19 T cell receptor beta chains in this list originate from one sample, sequenced in a study of cytomegalovirus exposure and HLA in healthy donors. Sequenced by immunoSEQ multiplex PCR; TCRdb stores in-frame clones only, minus some. The data show 130,000 to 150,000 clones, 85% to 90% seen once. Sequencing was done on a sample of PBMCs. Receptors were obtained from a young woman in good health and CMV-seropositive.

The chain recombines TRBV9 with TRBJ1-1; D possibly corresponds to TRBD1 (5 bases). Trimming stripped 1 base from V and 3 bases from J, with 19 bases between. CDR1 SGDLS and CDR2 YYNGEE come from the germline V gene. The CDR3 runs to 17 residues. CDR3 sequence reads: CASSVPVFRGEDTEAFF. The CDR3 region has the DNA TGTGCCAGCAGCGTACCGGTGTTTCGGGGGGAGGACACTGAAGCTTTCTTT.

The gene calls are TRBV27 and TRBJ2-3; possible D gene TRBD2, 6 bases. V lost 5 bases and J lost 0, with 9 bases in between. There are 14 residues in the CDR3. Looked up from germline, CDR1 is MNHEY and CDR2 is SMNVEV (reference sequence). For the CDR3, the DNA is TGTGCCAGCAGTCGGGAGCGGAGCACAGATACGCAGTATTTT. Its protein is CASSRERSTDTQYF.

The V call is TRBV7-6, the J call TRBJ2-1, with 8 bases fitting TRBD2. V lost 6 bases and J lost 4; bases outside the gene matches: 8. CDR3 size: 15 residues. The germline gives CDR1 SGHVS, CDR2 FNYEAQ. The CDR3 region is CASSYDGGAYNEQFF. Written as DNA, the CDR3 is TGTGCCAGCAGTTATGACGGGGGGGCTTACAATGAGCAGTTCTTC.

The chain employs TRBV2 and TRBJ2-3; the match to TRBD2 covers 7 bases. Germline V gene lookup returns CDR1 SNHLY and CDR2 FYNNEI. The V gene end was trimmed by 5 bases and the J gene end by 0 bases; junction bases not matched to a gene: 8. There are 16 residues in the CDR3. In DNA, the CDR3 is TGTGCCAGCAGTCCTTTGACTAGCCCTAGCACAGATACGCAGTATTTT. Its translation: CASSPLTSPSTDTQYF.

This chain connects TRBV7-6 to TRBJ1-1, with 8 bases fitting TRBD1. CDR1 and CDR2 from the germline V gene are SGHVS and FNYEAQ. Trimming at V came to 5 bases and at J to 6 bases, leaving 11 bases not matched to a gene. This CDR3 contains 15 residues. The CDR3 sequence is CASSVLTGGSAEAFF. For the CDR3, the DNA is TGTGCCAGCAGCGTACTAACAGGGGGTAGCGCTGAAGCTTTCTTT. The whole variable domain, remainder taken from reference TRBV7-6 and TRBJ1-1, is GAGVSQSPRYKVTKRGQDVALRCDPISGHVSLYWYRQALGQGPEFLTYFNYEAQQDKSGLPNDRFSAERPEGSISTLTIQRTEQRDSAMYRCASSVLTGGSAEAFFGQGTRLTVV.

The chain joins TRBV5-1 to TRBJ2-7; possible D gene TRBD1, 6 bases. The length of the CDR3 is 14 residues. The germline CDR1 and CDR2 sequences are SGHRS and YFSETQ. V gave up 4 bases and J gave up 2 bases, with 13 bases separating them. The CDR3 DNA follows: TGCGCCAGCAGCGGAGGACAGCCTCCCTACGAGCAGTACTTC. As protein: CASSGGQPPYEQYF.

The chain joins TRBV19 to TRBJ1-1, with D uncertain. The V end was cut by 9 bases, the J end by 4 bases, with 12 bases between. This CDR3 is built from 12 residues. The germline gives CDR1 LNHDA, CDR2 SQIVND (reference sequence). The CDR3 region is CASLAVSTEAFF. The CDR3 region has the DNA TGTGCCAGCTTGGCGGTGAGCACTGAAGCTTTCTTT.

V is TRBV11-2 and J is TRBJ2-3; 10 bases agree with TRBD2. The CDR3 sequence is 17 residues long. CDR1 and CDR2 (germline): SGHAT, FQNNGV. J was trimmed by 5 bases and V by 2 bases; bases with no gene match: 10. In nucleotides, the CDR3 is TGTGCCAGCAGCTTATTCCTAGCGGGGGATTATGGAGATACGCAGTATTTT. It is translated as CASSLFLAGDYGDTQYF. Full variable domain (rest looked up from reference TRBV11-2 and TRBJ2-3): EAGVAQSPRYKIIEKRQSVAFWCNPISGHATLYWYQQILGQGPKLLIQFQNNGVVDDSQLPKDRFSAERLKGVDSTLKIQPAKLEDSAVYLCASSLFLAGDYGDTQYFGPGTRLTVL.

The CDR3 here is CASSLGGNTEAFF. CDR3 nucleotides: TGCGCCAGCAGCTTGGGAGGTAACACTGAAGCTTTCTTT. The rearrangement joins TRBV5-1 to TRBJ1-1, with D unresolved. The germline V gene has CDR1 SGHRS and CDR2 YFSETQ. Between the trimmed V and J ends, which lost 0 bases and 2 bases, there was a span of 5 bases. The CDR3 runs to 13 residues.

The V gene is TRBV19, the J gene TRBJ2-1, with 8 bases that match TRBD1. The CDR3 runs to 16 residues. Germline V gene lookup returns CDR1 LNHDA and CDR2 SQIVND (reference sequence). V trimming: 3 bases; J trimming: 2 bases; junction bases outside the gene matches: 6. In nucleotides, the CDR3 is TGTGCCAGTAGTATGGAGGGGACAGGACCCTACAATGAGCAGTTCTTC. Its translation is CASSMEGTGPYNEQFF.

V usage is TRBV11-2 and J usage is TRBJ2-2; 11 positions agree with TRBD1. The CDR3 runs to 17 residues. The trim removed 1 base at V and 3 bases at J, leaving 4 bases unmatched. The germline V gene encodes CDR1 SGHAT and CDR2 FQNNGV. The CDR3 loop is CASSLASDRGHTGELFF. The CDR3 DNA follows: TGTGCCAGCAGCTTAGCGTCGGACAGGGGGCACACCGGGGAGCTGTTTTTT. The variable domain in full, with the rest retrieved from reference TRBV11-2 and TRBJ2-2, is EAGVAQSPRYKIIEKRQSVAFWCNPISGHATLYWYQQILGQGPKLLIQFQNNGVVDDSQLPKDRFSAERLKGVDSTLKIQPAKLEDSAVYLCASSLASDRGHTGELFFGEGSRLTVL.

J is TRBJ2-7 and V is TRBV28; TRBD2 matches at 7 bases. Looked up from germline, CDR1 is MDHEN and CDR2 is SYDVKM. With V trimmed by 6 bases and J by 4 bases, 12 bases remained unmatched. CDR3 length equals 15 residues. As DNA, the CDR3 is TGTGCCAGCAGGCTGGGGGGGTCATATTCTTACGAGCAGTACTTC. Its translation is CASRLGGSYSYEQYF.

This clone appeared once. The chain couples TRBV7-2 to TRBJ2-7; 7 bases are a match to TRBD1. Trimming at V came to 5 bases and at J to 4 bases, leaving 5 bases not matched to a gene. The CDR3 is made up of 13 amino acids. Germline V gene lookup returns CDR1 SGHTA and CDR2 FQGNSA. In DNA, the CDR3 is TGTGCCAGCAGCCCTTGGGACAGTTACGAGCAGTACTTC. This encodes CASSPWDSYEQYF.

V is TRBV29-1 and J is TRBJ1-1; 8 positions match TRBD1. The V gene's germline CDR1 is SQVTM and CDR2 ANQGSEA. The CDR3 runs to 12 residues. The V segment lost 6 bases and the J segment 4 bases; nucleotides outside the gene matches: 4. This chain's CDR3 is CSVRTGGTEAFF. CDR3 nucleotide sequence: TGCAGCGTCCGTACAGGGGGCACTGAAGCTTTCTTT. Together with reference TRBV29-1 and TRBJ1-1, the CDR3 gives the full variable domain: SAVISQKPSRDICQRGTSLTIQCQVDSQVTMMFWYRQQPGQSLTLIATANQGSEATYESGFVIDKFPISRPNLTFSTLTVSNMSPEDSSIYLCSVRTGGTEAFFGQGTRLTVV.

This clone was picked up one time. The V gene is TRBV7-2, the J gene TRBJ2-3, with 14 positions matching TRBD2. The trim removed 3 bases at V and 1 base at J, leaving 3 bases unmatched. CDR1 is SGHTA and CDR2 is FQGNSA in the germline V gene. The CDR3 sequence is 17 residues long. CDR3 loop: CASSLMGLAGGTDTQYF. The CDR3 DNA follows: TGTGCCAGCAGCTTGATGGGACTAGCGGGAGGCACAGATACGCAGTATTTT.

As to this clone: Its ends do not fully match the called genes, so a read error is possible. This chain links TRBV10-3 with TRBJ2-7; 7 bases line up with TRBD1. Germline lookup yields CDR1 ENHRY and CDR2 SYGVKD. The CDR3 is made up of 12 amino acids. Written as DNA, the CDR3 is TGTGCCATCAGTGAGCCAGGAAGGGGACAGAACTTC. This gives the protein CAISEPGRGQNF.

The chain employs TRBV13 and TRBJ2-1; D remains ambiguous. Trimming shortened V by 1 base and J by 5 bases, and 15 bases separated the two germline ends. The germline V gene has CDR1 PRHDT and CDR2 FYEKMQ (reference sequence). This CDR3 has 16 residues. The CDR3 sequence: CASSLVGLRVDNEQFF. In nucleotides, the CDR3 is TGTGCCAGCAGCTTAGTCGGTCTTCGGGTTGACAATGAGCAGTTCTTC.

The table lists this clone with a count of one. The J gene is TRBJ2-1, the V gene TRBV5-6; maybe TRBD1 (6 bases). In germline, CDR1 is SGHDT, CDR2 YYEEEE. CDR3 size: 15 residues. The ends were cut back, 0 bases at V and 5 bases at J, with 12 bases in the middle. The CDR3 DNA follows: TGTGCCAGCAGCTTGGTTCCAGGGGTGGACAATGAGCAGTTCTTC. Translating gives CASSLVPGVDNEQFF.

This clone was observed a few times. The rearrangement uses TRBV5-1 and TRBJ2-7, with D maybe TRBD1 (5 bases). From germline, CDR1 is SGHRS and CDR2 YFSETQ. This CDR3 has 14 amino acids. Trimming removed 0 bases from V and 1 base from J, with 8 bases in between. The CDR3 reads CASSLGGGSYEQYF. The DNA of the CDR3 is TGCGCCAGCAGCTTGGGGGGCGGATCCTACGAGCAGTACTTC.